This is a list of T cell receptor beta chains from one sample in a study of blood T cell repertoires in COVID-19. Clones were read by immunoSEQ multiplex PCR, and TCRdb kept only the in-frame ones, dropping some. The sample has around 150,000 clones, roughly nine tenths seen once. The source material was peripheral blood. The source is a man in his sixties with active or convalescent COVID-19. Each CDR3 is given with its conserved first and last residue. The D gene is left open where the match is weak. Not all rows give a size; the values are once, few, many and, for expanded clones, a class.

D gene	clone size	V gene	J gene	CDR3 protein	CDR3 DNA
NA	NA	TRBV18	TRBJ2-1	CASSPPGLNSYNEQFF	TGTGCCAGCTCACCCCCTGGGCTAAACTCCTACAATGAGCAGTTCTTC
TRBD1	NA	TRBV19	TRBJ1-3	CASMSGGSGNTIYF	TGTGCCAGTATGTCAGGGGGCTCTGGAAACACCATATATTTT
TRBD1	few	TRBV7-9	TRBJ2-7	CASSFSGQVTEQYF	TGTGCCAGCAGCTTTTCGGGACAGGTCACCGAGCAGTACTTC
TRBD1	NA	TRBV6-5	TRBJ1-1	CASSYWTGGAPEAFF	TGTGCCAGCAGTTACTGGACAGGGGGCGCCCCTGAAGCTTTCTTT
TRBD1	few	TRBV20-1	TRBJ1-2	CSASGSRTGERLYGYTF	TGCAGTGCTAGTGGATCCCGGACAGGGGAACGATTATATGGCTACACCTTC
NA	NA	TRBV6-5	TRBJ2-1	CASSWERETYNEQFF	TGTGCCAGCAGTTGGGAAAGGGAGACCTACAATGAGCAGTTCTTC
TRBD2	NA	TRBV5-4	TRBJ2-5	CASSRLRTSGSSETQYF	TGTGCCAGCAGCCGACTGCGGACTAGCGGGAGTTCGGAGACCCAGTACTTC
NA	NA	TRBV3-1/TRBV3-2	TRBJ2-7	CASSQVAGRPYEQYF	TGTGCCAGCAGCCAAGTGGCAGGGAGGCCCTACGAGCAGTACTTC
NA	NA	TRBV19	TRBJ1-2	CASSPRAGPIDFYGYTF	TGTGCCAGTAGTCCTCGGGCAGGGCCCATTGATTTCTATGGCTACACCTTC
NA	NA	TRBV5-4	TRBJ2-7	CASSLGGPGSPNEQYF	TGTGCCAGCAGCTTGGGGGGGCCCGGATCCCCTAACGAGCAGTACTTC
NA	NA	TRBV5-1	TRBJ1-6	CASSRAGDGLDSAPLHF	TGCGCCAGCAGCCGGGCAGGGGACGGACTTGACTCGGCACCCCTCCACTTT
TRBD1	NA	TRBV5-1	TRBJ1-5	CASSPGQGVQPQHF	TGCGCCAGCAGCCCGGGACAGGGGGTCCAGCCCCAGCATTTT
TRBD1	NA	TRBV5-1	TRBJ1-1	CASSLMGQHTEAFF	TGCGCCAGCAGCCTAATGGGACAGCACACTGAAGCTTTCTTT
NA	NA	TRBV5-8	TRBJ1-1	CASSLAVRAFF	TGTGCCAGCAGCTTGGCGGTTCGAGCTTTCTTT
TRBD1	NA	TRBV10-3	TRBJ1-2	CAIRARTGNYGYTF	TGTGCCATCAGGGCTAGGACAGGGAACTATGGCTACACCTTC
TRBD2	once	TRBV7-6	TRBJ2-1	CASSQTSGGVYEQFF	TGTGCCAGCAGCCAGACTAGCGGGGGAGTCTATGAGCAGTTCTTC
TRBD1	NA	TRBV5-6	TRBJ1-2	CASSLRTGGDGYTF	TGTGCCAGCAGCTTAAGGACAGGGGGGGATGGCTACACCTTC
TRBD2	NA	TRBV20-1	TRBJ2-3	CSAPSGVTQYF	TGCAGTGCTCCTAGCGGGGTGACGCAGTATTTT